This TCR beta chain was recovered during a study of T cell responses to AZD1222 COVID-19 vaccine. Regarding the study as a whole: Repertoire sampling occurred only after the peak T cell response.

CDR3 length equals 15 residues. The V gene's germline CDR1 is MNHNS and CDR2 SASEGT. V lost 1 base and J lost 10, with 14 bases in between. Clones were sequenced by immunoSEQ multiplex PCR, and TCRdb holds only the in-frame ones, with some missing. The data contain roughly 120,000 clones, about 88% of them singletons. Notes on this clone: Its antigen is unidentified.

The chain links TRBV6-1 to TRBJ1-6; maybe TRBD1 (5 bases). The clonotype originates from an adult in good health. Sequences were derived from peripheral blood, sampled on day 0 of AZD1222 vaccination. Here the CDR3 DNA reads TGTGCCAGCAGTGAAGGCTTGGAGGGGCAATCACCCCTCCACTTT. It specifies CASSEGLEGQSPLHF.